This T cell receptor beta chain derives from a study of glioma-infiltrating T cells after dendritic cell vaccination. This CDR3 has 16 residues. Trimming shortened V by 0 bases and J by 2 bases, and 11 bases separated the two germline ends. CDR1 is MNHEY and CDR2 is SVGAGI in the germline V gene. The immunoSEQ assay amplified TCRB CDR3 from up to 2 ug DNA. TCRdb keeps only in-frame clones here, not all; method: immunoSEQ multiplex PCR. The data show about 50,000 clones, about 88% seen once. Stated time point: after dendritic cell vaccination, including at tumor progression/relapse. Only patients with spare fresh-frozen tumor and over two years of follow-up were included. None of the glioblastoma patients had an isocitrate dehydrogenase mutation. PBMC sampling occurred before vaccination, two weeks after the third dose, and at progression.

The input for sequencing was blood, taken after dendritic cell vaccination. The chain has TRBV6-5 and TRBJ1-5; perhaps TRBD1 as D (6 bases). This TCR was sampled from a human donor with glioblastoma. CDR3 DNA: TGTGCCAGCAGTTACTCGAACAGGGTTGGCAATCAGCCCCAGCATTTT. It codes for CASSYSNRVGNQPQHF.